This TCR beta chain was found in a study of glioma-infiltrating T cells after dendritic cell vaccination. The PCR used 60 V beta and 13 J beta primers. Assay: immunoSEQ multiplex PCR; the TCRdb copy retains only in-frame clones and omits some. The table records more than 30,000 clones, more than 90% of them present only once. The CDR3 consists of 13 residues. In germline, CDR1 is SGHNT, CDR2 YYREEE (reference sequence). V was pared by 2 bases and J by 0 bases, with 5 bases between. The sequence was obtained from a human donor with glioblastoma. The rearrangement joins TRBV5-4 to TRBJ1-1; tentatively, D is TRBD1 (5 bases). Sequenced material: blood, taken before dendritic cell vaccination. CDR3 DNA: TGTGCCAGCAGCTTCAGGGTGAACACTGAAGCTTTCTTT. Translated: CASSFRVNTEAFF.